This record concerns one T cell receptor (beta chain) sequence. This entry belongs to a study of radiation and T cells in renal cell carcinoma. Across the whole study: Nephrectomy followed 15 Gy stereotactic body radiation by 4 weeks.

Assay: immunoSEQ multiplex PCR; the TCRdb copy retains only in-frame clones and omits some. The table lists about 130,000 clones, about 88% of them singletons. Per the germline V gene, CDR1 is PRHDT and CDR2 is FYEKMQ (reference sequence). CDR3 size: 16 residues. With 8 bases removed from V and 0 bases from J, the gap between germline ends came to 20 bases. Described time point: baseline pretreatment blood. Treatment: 15 Gy SBRT to primary tumor, nephrectomy 4 weeks later. After SBRT, blood was collected at 2 and 4 weeks, plus baseline. The patient's renal cell carcinoma had clear cell pathology. The V and J genes are TRBV13 and TRBJ2-7; D is uncertain. The material was blood, obtained from a patient whose treatment included radiotherapy and nephrectomy. The clonotype comes from a woman between 50 and 59 years old with renal cell carcinoma. CDR3 region: CASSNRRTLSSYEQYF. The CDR3 DNA reads TGTGCCAGCTCCAATAGACGGACCCTCTCCTCCTACGAGCAGTACTTC. Supplemented by reference TRBV13 and TRBJ2-7, the full variable domain reads AAGVIQSPRHLIKEKRETATLKCYPIPRHDTVYWYQQGPGQDPQFLISFYEKMQSDKGSIPDRFSAQQFSDYHSELNMSSLELGDSALYFCASSNRRTLSSYEQYFGPGTRLTVT.